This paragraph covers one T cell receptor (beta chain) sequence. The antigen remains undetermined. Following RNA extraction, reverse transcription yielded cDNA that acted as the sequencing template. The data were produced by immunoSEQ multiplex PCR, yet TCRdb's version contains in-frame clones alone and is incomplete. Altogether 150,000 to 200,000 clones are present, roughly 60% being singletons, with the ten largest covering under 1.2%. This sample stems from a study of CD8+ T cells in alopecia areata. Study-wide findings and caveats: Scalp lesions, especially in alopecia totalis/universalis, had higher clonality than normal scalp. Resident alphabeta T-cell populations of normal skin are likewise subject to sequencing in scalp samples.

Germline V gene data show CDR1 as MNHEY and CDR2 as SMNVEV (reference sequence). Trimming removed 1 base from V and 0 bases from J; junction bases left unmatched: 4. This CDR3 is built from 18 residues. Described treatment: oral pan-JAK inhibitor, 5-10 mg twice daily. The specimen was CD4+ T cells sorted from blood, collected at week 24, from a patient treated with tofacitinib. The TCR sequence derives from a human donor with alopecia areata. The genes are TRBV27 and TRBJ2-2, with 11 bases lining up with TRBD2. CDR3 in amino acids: CASSLYPTSGANTGELFF. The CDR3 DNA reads TGTGCCAGCAGTTTATACCCGACTAGCGGGGCGAACACCGGGGAGCTGTTTTTT.